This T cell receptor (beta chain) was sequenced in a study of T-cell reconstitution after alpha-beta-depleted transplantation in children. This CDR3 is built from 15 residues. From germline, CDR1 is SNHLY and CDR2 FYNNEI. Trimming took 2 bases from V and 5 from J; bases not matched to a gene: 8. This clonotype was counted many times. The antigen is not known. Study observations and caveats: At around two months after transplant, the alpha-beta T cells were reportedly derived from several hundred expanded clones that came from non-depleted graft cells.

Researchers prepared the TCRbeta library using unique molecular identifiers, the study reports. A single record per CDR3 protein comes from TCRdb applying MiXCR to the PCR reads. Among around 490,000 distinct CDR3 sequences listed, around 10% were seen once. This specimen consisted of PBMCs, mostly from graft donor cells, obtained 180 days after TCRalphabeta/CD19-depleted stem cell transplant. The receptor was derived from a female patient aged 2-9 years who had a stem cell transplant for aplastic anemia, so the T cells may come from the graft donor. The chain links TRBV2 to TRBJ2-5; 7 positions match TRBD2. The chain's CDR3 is CASSESTGEGETQYF. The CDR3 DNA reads TGTGCCAGCAGTGAATCCACTGGGGAGGGGGAGACCCAGTACTTC.